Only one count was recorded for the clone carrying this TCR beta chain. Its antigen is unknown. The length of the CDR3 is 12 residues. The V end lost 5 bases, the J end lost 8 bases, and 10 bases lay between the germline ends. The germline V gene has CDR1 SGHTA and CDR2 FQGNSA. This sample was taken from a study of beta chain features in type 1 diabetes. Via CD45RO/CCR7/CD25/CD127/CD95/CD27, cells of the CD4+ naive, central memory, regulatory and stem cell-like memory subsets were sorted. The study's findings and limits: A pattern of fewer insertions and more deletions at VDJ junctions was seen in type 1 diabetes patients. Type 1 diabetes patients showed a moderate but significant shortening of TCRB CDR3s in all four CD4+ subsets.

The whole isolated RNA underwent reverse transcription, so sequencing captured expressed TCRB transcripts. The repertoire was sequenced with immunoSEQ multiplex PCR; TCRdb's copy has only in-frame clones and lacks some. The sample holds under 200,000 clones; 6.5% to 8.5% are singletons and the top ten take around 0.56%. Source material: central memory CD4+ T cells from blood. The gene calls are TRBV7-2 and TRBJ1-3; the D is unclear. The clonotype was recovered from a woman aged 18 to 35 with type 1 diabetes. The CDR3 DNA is TGTGCCAGCAGCCCCGGGGTGGACACCATATATTTT. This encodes CASSPGVDTIYF.